This passage covers 6 T cell receptor beta chains from one sample sequenced in a study of identical twins. TCRdb processed the 5' RACE reads anew with MiXCR; each CDR3 protein has one entry. The sample has roughly 1,500,000 distinct CDR3 sequences, about 32% seen once. Input material: cord blood. Every receptor here comes from a newborn girl in good health.

This clonotype was observed a few times. The junction shows a germline mismatch at one end, possibly a read error. The chain carries TRBV4-1 and TRBJ2-3; 7 bases align to TRBD2. Germline CDR1 reads MGHRA; CDR2 reads YSYEKL. The CDR3 extends over 13 amino acids. CDR3 loop: CASSQGGLGAQYF. The CDR3 DNA reads as TGCGCCAGCAGTCAAGGAGGACTAGGTGCGCAGTATTTT.

The table lists this clonotype with many counts. V is TRBV6-5 and J is TRBJ2-5; possible D gene TRBD1, 6 bases. Per the germline V gene, CDR1 is MNHEY and CDR2 is SVGAGI. The CDR3 spans 16 residues. Trimming removed 0 bases from V and 2 bases from J, with 13 bases in between. CDR3 region: CASSYSGHYRQETQYF. The CDR3 DNA is TGTGCCAGCAGTTACTCGGGACACTATAGACAAGAGACCCAGTACTTC.

This clonotype was counted only a few times. This chain links TRBV20-1 with TRBJ2-7; 7 positions agree with TRBD1. Germline-derived CDR1 and CDR2 are DFQATT and SNEGSKA (reference sequence). The CDR3 covers 11 residues. J lost 4 bases, V lost 7 bases, and 4 bases had no gene match. The CDR3: CSVPRGYEQYF. The CDR3, as DNA: TGCAGTGTCCCCAGGGGGTACGAGCAGTACTTC.

V and J are TRBV21-1 and TRBJ2-4. The last part of the DNA fits TRBJ2-7 better; the J call may be wrong. TRBV21-1 is described as a pseudogene. This CDR3 spans 16 amino acids. CDR3 DNA: TGTGCCAGCAGAAAAAGCTACATCCTTCTCCGGTACGAGCAGTACTTC. It is translated as CASRKSYILLRYEQYF.

Only a few counts were recorded for this clonotype. The J gene is TRBJ2-1, the V gene TRBV9; tentative D call: TRBD1 (5 bases). The CDR3 runs to 13 residues. Trimming took off 0 bases at V and 7 bases at J, with 8 bases between the two ends. Germline values: CDR1 SGDLS, CDR2 YYNGEE. CDR3 protein: CASSVVGVNEQFF. CDR3 bases: TGTGCCAGCAGCGTAGTAGGGGTTAATGAGCAGTTCTTC.

The chain has TRBV6-1 and TRBJ1-1; D unclear. Germline-derived CDR1 and CDR2 are MNHNS and SASEGT. V was pared by 4 bases and J by 3 bases, with 9 bases between. This CDR3 is 13 amino acids long. In DNA form, the CDR3 reads TGTGCCAGCAGTGTATGGATCCACACTGAAGCTTTCTTT. Protein: CASSVWIHTEAFF.